The rows below give T cell receptor beta chains drawn from one sample of a study of T cell changes during pregnancy in multiple sclerosis. Libraries were prepared by immunoSEQ multiplex PCR; TCRdb keeps only in-frame clonotypes and omits some of them. The sample carries under 65,000 clones, roughly 89% recorded once. The sample here was peripheral blood, taken in the second trimester of pregnancy. The receptors were sampled from a female donor with multiple sclerosis, enrolled in a pregnancy study. CDR3s include the opening cysteine and the closing phenylalanine or tryptophan. A D gene is named only where the DNA matches it firmly. Clone size is stated in some rows and not others, as once, few, many or a class when expanded.

D	V	size	J	DNA	CDR3
TRBD2	TRBV7-6	once	TRBJ2-5	TGTGCCAGCAGCTTAATACGGGAGGGCCAAGAGACCCAGTACTTC	CASSLIREGQETQYF
TRBD1	TRBV19	NA	TRBJ2-1	TGTGCCAGTAGTATAGCACAGGGGCATGAGCAGTTCTTC	CASSIAQGHEQFF
NA	TRBV6-5	NA	TRBJ1-4	TGTGCCAGCAGTGCCCGTCAGGGCAGACATGAAAAACTGTTTTTT	CASSARQGRHEKLFF
TRBD1	TRBV18	NA	TRBJ2-7	TGTGCCAGCTCAAGCCGGGACAGGGGGACCTACGAGCAGTACTTC	CASSSRDRGTYEQYF
TRBD1	TRBV2	NA	TRBJ2-7	TGTGCCAGCAGGGCAGACAGGGGAACCACCTACGAGCAGTACTTC	CASRADRGTTYEQYF
NA	TRBV10-1	once	TRBJ2-1	TGCGCCAGCAGTGAGTCCCGCGGGTTTCCCCATGAGCAGTTCTTC	CASSESRGFPHEQFF
NA	TRBV6-5	NA	TRBJ2-7	TGTGCCAGCAGTTATCTTCTAGCACCTGGGAACGAGCAGTACTTC	CASSYLLAPGNEQYF
TRBD1	TRBV6-5	NA	TRBJ2-3	TGTGCCAGCAGTTACTCCGGACAGGCTAGCACAGATACGCAGTATTTT	CASSYSGQASTDTQYF
TRBD2	TRBV2	NA	TRBJ2-7	TGTGCCAGCTGTAGCGGGATCTCCTACGAGCAGTACTTC	CASCSGISYEQYF
NA	TRBV5-8	NA	TRBJ1-1	TGTGCCAGCAGCTTGGTTGGTTGGCGGGAAGCTTTCTTT	CASSLVGWREAFF
TRBD2	TRBV9	once	TRBJ2-5	TGTGCCAGCAGCGTAGACCTAGCGGGCCTACAAGAGACCCAGTACTTC	CASSVDLAGLQETQYF
TRBD2	TRBV11-3	once	TRBJ2-1	TGTGCCAGCAGCCTGGTGGCGGGAGTTGAGCAGTTCTTC	CASSLVAGVEQFF
TRBD2	TRBV10-1	NA	TRBJ2-1	TGCGCCAGCAGTGATCCGTCGGGAGGATCCTACAATGAGCAGTTCTTC	CASSDPSGGSYNEQFF
TRBD1	TRBV25-1	NA	TRBJ2-5	TGTGCCAGCAGTGATAACAGGGGTTGGAAAGAGACCCAGTACTTC	CASSDNRGWKETQYF
TRBD1	TRBV25-1	NA	TRBJ1-2	TGTGCCAGCAGCCAAGAGGGGGCTCGGAACTATGGCTACACCTTC	CASSQEGARNYGYTF
NA	TRBV5-4	NA	TRBJ2-2	TGTGCCAGCAGCTTGACAGCCGGGGAGCTGTTTTTT	CASSLTAGELFF
NA	TRBV10-2	NA	TRBJ1-1	TGCGCCAGCAGTGAGGACTTCGCTGAAGCTTTCTTT	CASSEDFAEAFF
NA	TRBV30	NA	TRBJ2-7	TGTGCCTGGAGTTCTTCAGGGTTCCACGAGCAGTACTTC	CAWSSSGFHEQYF
NA	TRBV28	NA	TRBJ1-2	TGTGCCAGCAGTTCGGTTCGAAGTGGCTACACCTTC	CASSSVRSGYTF
TRBD1	TRBV7-3	few	TRBJ2-2	TGTGCCAGCAGCCGAACAGGGGGCACCGGGGAGCTGTTTTTT	CASSRTGGTGELFF
NA	TRBV27	NA	TRBJ2-7	TGTGCCAGCAGTTTCGGTAGGAGCTCCTACGAGCAGTACTTC	CASSFGRSSYEQYF
NA	TRBV25-1	NA	TRBJ2-3	TGTGCCAGCAGTGATCATTCGGGGAGCACAGATACGCAGTATTTT	CASSDHSGSTDTQYF
NA	TRBV29-1	NA	TRBJ2-7	TGCAGCGTTGAAGAGGGGCTCGAGCAGTACTTC	CSVEEGLEQYF
NA	TRBV4-1	NA	TRBJ2-7	TGCGCCAGCAGCCAAGGGGGGCGGGGGCAACACTACGAGCAGTACTTC	CASSQGGRGQHYEQYF
TRBD1	TRBV5-6	NA	TRBJ1-6	TGTGCCAGCAGCTTCGACAGGGAGTATTCACCCCTCCACTTT	CASSFDREYSPLHF
TRBD1	TRBV28	NA	TRBJ2-1	TGTGCCAGCAGTACCGGACAGGGTTTCTACAATGAGCAGTTCTTC	CASSTGQGFYNEQFF
NA	TRBV18	NA	TRBJ1-1	TGTGCCAGCCACGGCGGGGATGAAGCTTTCTTT	CASHGGDEAFF
NA	TRBV1	NA	TRBJ1-1	TGCACCAGCAGCGGTCTCTACCCCCAACCACACGAGGACACTGAAGCTTTCTTT	CTSSGLYPQPHEDTEAFF
NA	TRBV2	NA	TRBJ2-7	TGTGCCAGCAGTGAGGAGGGCCCGGGGATATCCTACGAGCAGTACTTC	CASSEEGPGISYEQYF
NA	TRBV7-9	few	TRBJ1-1	TGTGCCAGCCTTGTATGGAACACTGAAGCTTTCTTT	CASLVWNTEAFF
TRBD2	TRBV27	NA	TRBJ2-3	TGTGCCAGCAGTTCCCGTCCAAGCGGGAGTTCAGATACGCAGTATTTT	CASSSRPSGSSDTQYF
TRBD1	TRBV7-9	NA	TRBJ2-7	TGTGCCAGCAGTCGGGACAGTGGATCGGGCGTCGAGCAGTACTTC	CASSRDSGSGVEQYF
NA	TRBV16	NA	TRBJ1-4	TGTGCCAGCAGCCAATGGGGCAGGGAAGAAAAACTGTTTTTT	CASSQWGREEKLFF
TRBD2	TRBV30	NA	TRBJ2-2	TGTGCCTGGTCCGGGACTAGCTCCTATTTGAACACCGGGGAGCTGTTTTTT	CAWSGTSSYLNTGELFF
TRBD1	TRBV5-1	NA	TRBJ1-1	TGCGCCAGCAGCCAGAACCCAGGGACAGGCGAAGCTTTCTTT	CASSQNPGTGEAFF
TRBD1	TRBV30	NA	TRBJ1-2	TGTGCCTGGACCCCGGGACAGGTTAACTATGGCTACACCTTC	CAWTPGQVNYGYTF
NA	TRBV5-1	NA	TRBJ2-3	TGCGCCAGCAGCCATGACAGTCTCAAAGATACGCAGTATTTT	CASSHDSLKDTQYF
TRBD1	TRBV7-9	NA	TRBJ1-2	TGTGCCAGCAGCATAGGGACAGGGGGTATGGCTAGTGGTGGCTACACCTTC	CASSIGTGGMASGGYTF
TRBD2	TRBV5-8	NA	TRBJ2-1	TGTGCCAGCAGCTGGGGACTCCTAGCGGACTACAATGAGCAGTTCTTC	CASSWGLLADYNEQFF
NA	TRBV28	NA	TRBJ1-1	TGTGCCAGCAGTTTAGGGCGGGGGCTGGGCACTGAAGCTTTCTTT	CASSLGRGLGTEAFF
NA	TRBV2	NA	TRBJ2-7	TGTGCCAGCAGCGATTGTCCGGGACTCGGGTATTGCGAGCAGTACTTC	CASSDCPGLGYCEQYF
NA	TRBV28	NA	TRBJ2-5	TGTGCCAGCACCAAGCGGACGAAAAGAGAGACCCAGTACTTC	CASTKRTKRETQYF
NA	TRBV7-9	NA	TRBJ2-3	TGTGCCAGCAGCCTCGACGCGGGTACGCAGTATTTT	CASSLDAGTQYF
NA	TRBV2	NA	TRBJ1-5	TGTGCCAGCAGTGACATCTCAGGGGGCAATCAGCCCCAGCATTTT	CASSDISGGNQPQHF
TRBD1	TRBV9	NA	TRBJ1-4	TGTGCCAGCAGCCCACACCCCGGGACAGGGTATGAAAAACTGTTTTTT	CASSPHPGTGYEKLFF
TRBD1	TRBV13	NA	TRBJ1-1	TGTGCCAGCAGCCTACGGACAGGGGGGGTAAACACTGAAGCTTTCTTT	CASSLRTGGVNTEAFF
TRBD1	TRBV7-9	NA	TRBJ2-7	TGTGCCAGCAGGTCATCCGGGACAGGGGGTGGCGAGCAGTACTTC	CASRSSGTGGGEQYF
NA	TRBV27	NA	TRBJ2-2	TGTGCCACCACGGGACAGAACACCGGGGAGCTGTTTTTT	CATTGQNTGELFF
TRBD2	TRBV5-1	NA	TRBJ2-2	TGCGCCAGCAGCTTGGGGGGACTAGCGGGAGGCGTTCCCGGGGAGCTGTTTTTT	CASSLGGLAGGVPGELFF
TRBD1	TRBV27	NA	TRBJ2-7	TGTGCCAGCGTAGGACAGGGGACGTACGAGCAGTACTTC	CASVGQGTYEQYF
NA	TRBV4-1	NA	TRBJ1-5	TGCGCCAGCAGCCAAGGGCAGGGGTTGAGTCAGCCCCAGCATTTT	CASSQGQGLSQPQHF
TRBD1	TRBV6-6	NA	TRBJ1-1	TGTGCCAGCAGTTCCGGGACAGGGAACACTGAAGCTTTCTTT	CASSSGTGNTEAFF
TRBD1	TRBV6-4	NA	TRBJ2-2	TGTGCCAGCAGTGACGGGGACAGGGTCCACACCGGGGAGCTGTTTTTT	CASSDGDRVHTGELFF
TRBD2	TRBV4-1	NA	TRBJ2-7	TGCGCCAGCAGCCACGGACTAGCGGGGGGCGAGCAGTACTTC	CASSHGLAGGEQYF
NA	TRBV5-6	NA	TRBJ2-7	TGTGCCAGCATTACAAGGATCAGGGGTTCCGAGCAGTACTTC	CASITRIRGSEQYF
TRBD2	TRBV7-2	NA	TRBJ2-2	TGTGCCAGCAGCTTAATACTAGCGGGGGGGACCGGGGAGCTGTTTTTT	CASSLILAGGTGELFF
NA	TRBV7-9	NA	TRBJ2-3	TGTGCCAGCAGTTCACAGGTGGATACGCAGTATTTT	CASSSQVDTQYF